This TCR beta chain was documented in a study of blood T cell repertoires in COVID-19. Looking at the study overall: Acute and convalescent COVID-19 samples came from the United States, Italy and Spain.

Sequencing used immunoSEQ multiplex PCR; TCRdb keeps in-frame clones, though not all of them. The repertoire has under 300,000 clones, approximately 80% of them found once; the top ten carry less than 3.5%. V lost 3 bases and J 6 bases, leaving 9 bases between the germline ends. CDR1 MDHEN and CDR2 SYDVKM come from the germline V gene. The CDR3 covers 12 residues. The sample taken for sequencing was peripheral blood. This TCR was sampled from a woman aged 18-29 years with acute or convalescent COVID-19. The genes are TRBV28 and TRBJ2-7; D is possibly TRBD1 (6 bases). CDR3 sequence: CASSFPRGEQYF. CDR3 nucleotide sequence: TGTGCCAGCAGTTTCCCCAGGGGCGAGCAGTACTTC.